This T cell receptor beta chain was identified in a study of blood T cell repertoires in COVID-19. Study details: The analysed material was cDNA or gDNA that came from T cells, B-cell-depleted T cells, or PBMCs.

Authors' processing steps: For nucleated cells, counts were estimated from reference gene primer amplification. Sequenced by immunoSEQ multiplex PCR; TCRdb stores in-frame clones only, minus some. V and J calls and clone size are given by that table; D and trimming were obtained from the DNA. The sample contains 50,000 to 55,000 clones, around nine tenths of which appear only once. V shed 1 base and J 8 bases; nucleotides not matched to a gene: 5. The germline V gene has CDR1 SGDLS and CDR2 YYNGEE. The length of the CDR3 is 14 residues. This TCR was sampled from a man in his fifties or sixties with acute or convalescent COVID-19. Sequencing was performed on peripheral blood. The chain employs TRBV9 and TRBJ2-1, with 8 positions matching TRBD2. CDR3 sequence: CASSVSGRVHEQFF. CDR3 bases: TGTGCCAGCAGCGTATCCGGGAGGGTACATGAGCAGTTCTTC.